The rows below give T cell receptor beta chains drawn from one sample of a study of T cells in Graves' hyperthyroidism and ophthalmopathy. Using its own MiXCR run on the multiplex PCR reads, TCRdb lists one record per CDR3 protein. The table lists hundreds of thousands of distinct CDR3 sequences, around 15% of them singletons. The source material was blood. The receptors here all came from a woman in her late teens or twenties with Graves' hyperthyroidism. CDR3s leave out the opening cysteine and the closing phenylalanine or tryptophan.

V	CDR3
TRBV5-1	ASSLATEWSKETQY
TRBV5-4	ASSLAPPETQY
TRBV9	ASSVESGIEQY
TRBV18	ASSRKDIQPPERY
TRBV12-3/TRBV12-4	ASRDWGTGANVLT
TRBV29-1	SVAGETVSEQY
TRBV27	ASSLGEWYEQY
TRBV12-3/TRBV12-4	ASSLRRVEAF
TRBV19	ASSTGDYSYEQY
TRBV28	ASRNNRQLSEAF
TRBV10-1	ASSVTSGGHTDTQY
TRBV11-3	ASSAGGGQPQH
TRBV7-9	ASSLDGGTDTQY
TRBV28	ASSTPGQGQAKNIQY
TRBV24-1	ATGQGIYEQY
TRBV9	ASNLGGGNSPLH
TRBV7-2	ASSPGGGGYT
TRBV25-1	ASSEGRQIVGYT
TRBV10-3	AMGNSGANVLT
TRBV7-2	ASRLLAGLYEQF
TRBV20-1	SASEEGPYNEQF
TRBV11-1	ASSFKWDGQETQY
TRBV18	ASSPTVVTNTEAF
TRBV14	ASSPARREDGTQY
TRBV10-3	AISEPTGANTEAF
TRBV11-2	ASSLHRAGDEQF
TRBV19	ASSISGFSYGYT
TRBV10-3	AISDTGPGGSYNEQF
TRBV9	ASSVGARQRNNEQF
TRBV3-1	ASSLDAPSYNEQF
TRBV29-1	SVVTGVHEQY
TRBV5-6	ASTLGINYGYT
TRBV6-2/TRBV6-3	TSSRQADTQY
TRBV28	ASSFWAGSSETQY
TRBV28	ASSLGDSGANVLT
TRBV16	ASSQTDRGGNEQF
TRBV6-6	ASSYDWGTGNTIY
TRBV27	ASSPRVPRLEKLF
TRBV2	ASSEGTGGGQPQH
TRBV19	ASRPGQFGTDTQY
TRBV2	ASSQLWETQY